Listed below are T cell receptor beta chains from one sample, sequenced in a study of spatial heterogeneity in lung cancer. Using its own MiXCR run on the 5' RACE reads, TCRdb lists one record per CDR3 protein. The profile shows 6,000 or so distinct CDR3 sequences, about 6.7% of them singletons. Specimen: lung tumor tissue, collected at surgery. The receptors shown here come from a male donor with early-stage non-small cell lung cancer. Each CDR3 is given with its conserved first and last residue. The D gene is left open where the match is weak. Size is omitted from some rows. Given values are once, few, many or a class for expanded clones.

TRBV18	.	TRBJ2-5	.	TGTGCCAGCTCACCGGGGGAGACCCAGTACTTC	CASSPGETQYF
TRBV5-6	TRBD2	TRBJ2-5	medium-sized	TGTGCCAGCACCTTGACTAGCGGGTACCAAGAGACCCAGTACTTC	CASTLTSGYQETQYF
TRBV28	.	TRBJ2-3	medium-sized	TGTGCCAGCAGTCCATCCGCTCTCACGCAGTATTTT	CASSPSALTQYF
TRBV7-7	.	TRBJ2-3	medium-sized	TGTGCCAGCAGCTTGGTCAGGACAGATACGCAGTATTTT	CASSLVRTDTQYF
TRBV6-5	.	TRBJ2-2	medium-sized	TGTGCCAGCAGTCGGGACATGACCGGGGAGCTGTTTTTT	CASSRDMTGELFF
TRBV18	.	TRBJ2-3	many	TGTGCCAGCTCGCCCTACGACCAGGGGCCGCAGTATTTT	CASSPYDQGPQYF
TRBV30	.	TRBJ1-6	many	TGTGCCTGGAGCCTAGGGGGAAATTCACCCCTCCACTTT	CAWSLGGNSPLHF
TRBV5-6	.	TRBJ2-2	many	TGTGCCAGCAGCTTTGGCAGACTCACCGGGGAGCTGTTTTTT	CASSFGRLTGELFF
TRBV20-1	.	TRBJ2-2	many	TGCAGTGCTAGACAGGGGGGGGCCGCCACCGGGGAGCTGTTTTTT	CSARQGGAATGELFF
TRBV15	.	TRBJ1-4	medium-sized	TGTGCCACCAGCAGATTCCAATCAACTAATGAAAAACTGTTTTTT	CATSRFQSTNEKLFF
TRBV6-5	.	TRBJ1-3	many	TGTGCCAGCACTAAACATCACCGCTCTGGAAACACCATATATTTT	CASTKHHRSGNTIYF
TRBV6-6	TRBD1	TRBJ2-5	medium-sized	TGTGCCAGCAGTTACTGGACAGGGAGGAAAGAGACCCAGTACTTC	CASSYWTGRKETQYF
TRBV28	.	TRBJ2-7	many	TGTGCCAGCACCACCGCCCTTAGGTTCTCCGAGCAGTACTTC	CASTTALRFSEQYF